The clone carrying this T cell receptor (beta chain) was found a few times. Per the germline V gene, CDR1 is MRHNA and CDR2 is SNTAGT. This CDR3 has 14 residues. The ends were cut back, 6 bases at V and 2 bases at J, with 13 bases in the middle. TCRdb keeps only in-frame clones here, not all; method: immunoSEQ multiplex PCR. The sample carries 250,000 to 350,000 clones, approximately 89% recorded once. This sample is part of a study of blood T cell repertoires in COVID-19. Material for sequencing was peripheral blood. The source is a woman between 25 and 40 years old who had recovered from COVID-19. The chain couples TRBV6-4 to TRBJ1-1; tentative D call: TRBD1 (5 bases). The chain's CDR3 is CASSASGGNTEAFF. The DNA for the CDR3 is TGTGCCAGCAGCGCATCCGGGGGTAACACTGAAGCTTTCTTT.